This T cell receptor (beta chain) originates from a study of blood T cell repertoires in COVID-19. J was trimmed by 6 bases and V by 6 bases; bases with no gene match: 6. The germline V gene has CDR1 KGHSH and CDR2 LQKENI. There are 13 residues in the CDR3. In the authors' methods: Estimation of nucleated cell counts was performed using reference gene primer amplification. The assay was immunoSEQ multiplex PCR, and TCRdb's table has in-frame clones only and misses some. V, J and clone size reflect that table, while D and trimming were determined from the DNA. The profile covers 130,000 to 150,000 clones, with 75% to 90% appearing a single time and about 3.5% taken by the ten largest.

The sequence was collected from a man aged 70-80 years who had recovered from COVID-19. This rearrangement joins TRBV18 to TRBJ2-7, with 9 nucleotides matching TRBD1. Material for sequencing was peripheral blood. Written as DNA, the CDR3 is TGTGCCAGCTCCCAGGACAGGGGTAGCGAGCAGTACTTC. Its protein is CASSQDRGSEQYF. Complete variable domain (other parts from reference TRBV18 and TRBJ2-7): NAGVMQNPRHLVRRRGQEARLRCSPMKGHSHVYWYRQLPEEGLKFMVYLQKENIIDESGMPKERFSAEFPKEGPSILRIQQVVRGDSAAYFCASSQDRGSEQYFGPGTRLTVT.